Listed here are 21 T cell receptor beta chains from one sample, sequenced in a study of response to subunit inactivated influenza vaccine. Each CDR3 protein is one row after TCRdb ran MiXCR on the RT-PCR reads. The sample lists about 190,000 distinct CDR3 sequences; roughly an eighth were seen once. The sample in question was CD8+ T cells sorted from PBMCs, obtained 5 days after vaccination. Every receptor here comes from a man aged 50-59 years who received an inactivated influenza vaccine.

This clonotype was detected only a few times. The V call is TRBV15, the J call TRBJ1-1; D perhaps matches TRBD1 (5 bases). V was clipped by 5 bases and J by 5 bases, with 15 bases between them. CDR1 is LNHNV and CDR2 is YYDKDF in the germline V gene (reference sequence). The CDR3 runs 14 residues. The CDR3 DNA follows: TGTGCCACCAGCGGCCGGGGAGGGACGACTGAAGCTTTCTTT. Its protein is CATSGRGGTTEAFF.

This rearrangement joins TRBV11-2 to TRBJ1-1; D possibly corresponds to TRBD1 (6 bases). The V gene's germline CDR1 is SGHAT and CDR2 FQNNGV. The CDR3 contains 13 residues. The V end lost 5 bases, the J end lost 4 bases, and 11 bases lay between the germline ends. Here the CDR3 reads CASSLSQGTEAFF. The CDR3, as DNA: TGTGCCAGCAGCCTCTCACAGGGCACTGAAGCTTTCTTT.

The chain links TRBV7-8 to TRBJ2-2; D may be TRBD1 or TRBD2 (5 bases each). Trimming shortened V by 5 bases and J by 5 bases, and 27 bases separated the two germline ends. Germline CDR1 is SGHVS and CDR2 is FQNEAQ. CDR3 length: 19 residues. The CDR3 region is CASSPRGWDEIVNTGELFF. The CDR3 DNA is TGTGCCAGCAGCCCGAGAGGGTGGGACGAGATCGTCAATACCGGGGAGCTGTTTTTT. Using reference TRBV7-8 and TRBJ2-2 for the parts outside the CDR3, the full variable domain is GAGVSQSPRYKVAKRGQDVALRCDPISGHVSLFWYQQALGQGPEFLTYFQNEAQLDKSGLPSDRFFAERPEGSVSTLKIQRTQQEDSAVYLCASSPRGWDEIVNTGELFFGEGSRLTVL.

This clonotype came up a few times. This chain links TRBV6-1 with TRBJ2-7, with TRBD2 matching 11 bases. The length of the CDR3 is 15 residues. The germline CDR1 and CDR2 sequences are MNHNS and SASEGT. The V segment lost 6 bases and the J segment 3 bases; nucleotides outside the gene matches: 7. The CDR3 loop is CASSRLAGNRYEQYF. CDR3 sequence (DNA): TGTGCCAGCAGCAGACTAGCGGGAAACCGCTACGAGCAGTACTTC.

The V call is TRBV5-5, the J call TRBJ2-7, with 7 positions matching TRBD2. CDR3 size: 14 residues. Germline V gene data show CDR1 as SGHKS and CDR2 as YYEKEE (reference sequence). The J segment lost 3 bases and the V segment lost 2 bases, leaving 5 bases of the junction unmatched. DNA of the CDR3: TGTGCCAGCAGCTTTCGGGAGGAGATCTACGAGCAGTACTTC. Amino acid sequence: CASSFREEIYEQYF.

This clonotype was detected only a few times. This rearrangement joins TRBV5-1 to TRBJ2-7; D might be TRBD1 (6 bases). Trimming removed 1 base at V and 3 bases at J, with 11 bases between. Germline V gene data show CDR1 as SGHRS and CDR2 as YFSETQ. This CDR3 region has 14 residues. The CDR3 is CASSLWTANYEQYF. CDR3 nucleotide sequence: TGCGCCAGCAGCTTGTGGACAGCAAACTACGAGCAGTACTTC.

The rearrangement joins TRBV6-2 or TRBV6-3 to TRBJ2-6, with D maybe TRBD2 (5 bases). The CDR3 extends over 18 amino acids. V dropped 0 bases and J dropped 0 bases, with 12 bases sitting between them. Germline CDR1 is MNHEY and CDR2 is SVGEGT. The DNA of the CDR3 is TGTGCCAGCAGTTACTCGGTGCTAGCTGCCTCTGGGGCCAACGTCCTGACTTTC. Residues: CASSYSVLAASGANVLTF.

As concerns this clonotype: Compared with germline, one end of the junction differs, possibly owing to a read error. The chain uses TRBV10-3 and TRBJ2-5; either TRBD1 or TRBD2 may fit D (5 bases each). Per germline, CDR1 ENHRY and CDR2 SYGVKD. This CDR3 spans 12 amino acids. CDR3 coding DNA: TGTGCCATCAGTGAGCCCAGGGAGACCCAGAACTTC. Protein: CAISEPRETQNF.

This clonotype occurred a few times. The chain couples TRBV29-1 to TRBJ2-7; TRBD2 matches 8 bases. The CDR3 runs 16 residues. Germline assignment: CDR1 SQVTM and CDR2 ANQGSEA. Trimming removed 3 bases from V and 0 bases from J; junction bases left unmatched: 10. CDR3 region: CSVDGFGGRPSYEQYF. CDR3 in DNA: TGCAGCGTTGACGGGTTCGGCGGGAGGCCCTCCTACGAGCAGTACTTC.

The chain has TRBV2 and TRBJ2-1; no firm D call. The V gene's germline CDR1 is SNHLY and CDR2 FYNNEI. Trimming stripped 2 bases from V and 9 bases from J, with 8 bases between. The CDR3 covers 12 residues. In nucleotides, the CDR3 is TGTGCCAGCAGTGAACGAACTACTGAGCAGTTCTTC. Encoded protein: CASSERTTEQFF.

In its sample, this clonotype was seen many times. CDR3 protein: CASSSTSGGDTQYF. The CDR3 region has the DNA TGTGCCAGCAGTTCCACTAGCGGGGGAGATACGCAGTATTTT. The J gene is TRBJ2-3, the V gene TRBV12-3 or TRBV12-4; 11 bases line up with TRBD2. V dropped 4 bases and J dropped 5; count of bases not matched to a gene: 2. This CDR3 has 14 residues.

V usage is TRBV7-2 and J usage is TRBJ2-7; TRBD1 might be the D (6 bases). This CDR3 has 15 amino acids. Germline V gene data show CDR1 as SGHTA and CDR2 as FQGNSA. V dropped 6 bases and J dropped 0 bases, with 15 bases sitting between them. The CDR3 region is CASSYTGPSSYEQYF. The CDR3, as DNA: TGTGCCAGCAGTTACACAGGGCCGAGCTCCTACGAGCAGTACTTC.

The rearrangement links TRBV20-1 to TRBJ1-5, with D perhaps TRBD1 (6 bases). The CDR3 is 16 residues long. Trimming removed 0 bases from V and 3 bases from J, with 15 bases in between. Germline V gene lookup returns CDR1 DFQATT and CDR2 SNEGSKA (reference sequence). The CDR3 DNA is TGCAGTGCTAGAGACAGGGGTTTAGGGCACAATCAGCCCCAGCATTTT. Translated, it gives CSARDRGLGHNQPQHF.

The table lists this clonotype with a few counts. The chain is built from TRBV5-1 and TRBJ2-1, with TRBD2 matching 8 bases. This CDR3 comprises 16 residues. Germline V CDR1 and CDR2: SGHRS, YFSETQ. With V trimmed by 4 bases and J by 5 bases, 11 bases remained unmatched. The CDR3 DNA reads TGCGCCAGCAGCCAGAAAGCGGGAGTCGCCCACAATGAGCAGTTCTTC. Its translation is CASSQKAGVAHNEQFF.

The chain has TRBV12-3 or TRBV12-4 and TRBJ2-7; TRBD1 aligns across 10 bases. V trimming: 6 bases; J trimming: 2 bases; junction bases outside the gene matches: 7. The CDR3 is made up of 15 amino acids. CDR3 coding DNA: TGTGCCAGCAGACCGGGACAGGGGAGCGCCTACGAGCAGTACTTC. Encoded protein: CASRPGQGSAYEQYF.

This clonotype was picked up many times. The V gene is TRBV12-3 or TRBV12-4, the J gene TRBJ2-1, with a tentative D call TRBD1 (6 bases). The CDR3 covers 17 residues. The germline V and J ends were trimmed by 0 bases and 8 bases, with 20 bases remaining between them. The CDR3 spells CASSLAEGRGSYHEQFF. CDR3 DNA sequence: TGTGCCAGCAGTTTAGCCGAGGGCAGGGGATCTTACCATGAGCAGTTCTTC.

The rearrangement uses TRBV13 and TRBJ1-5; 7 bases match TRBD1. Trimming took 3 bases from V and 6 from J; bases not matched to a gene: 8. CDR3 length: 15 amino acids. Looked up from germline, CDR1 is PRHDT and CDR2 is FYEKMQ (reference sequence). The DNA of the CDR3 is TGTGCCAGCAGCTTGGGTCAGGGGGTTTTTCAGCCCCAGCATTTT. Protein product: CASSLGQGVFQPQHF.

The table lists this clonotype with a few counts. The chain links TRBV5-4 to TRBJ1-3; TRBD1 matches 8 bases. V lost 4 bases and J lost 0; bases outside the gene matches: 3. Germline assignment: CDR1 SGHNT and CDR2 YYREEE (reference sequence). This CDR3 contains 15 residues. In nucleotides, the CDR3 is TGTGCCAGCAGCCCGGGACAGGACTCTGGAAACACCATATATTTT. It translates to CASSPGQDSGNTIYF.

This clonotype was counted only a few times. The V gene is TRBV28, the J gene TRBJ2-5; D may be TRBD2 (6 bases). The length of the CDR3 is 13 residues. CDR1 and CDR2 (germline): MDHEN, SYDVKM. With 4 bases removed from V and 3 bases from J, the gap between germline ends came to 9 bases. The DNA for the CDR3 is TGTGCCAGCAGTTCCCCGGGGGAAGAGACCCAGTACTTC. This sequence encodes CASSSPGEETQYF.

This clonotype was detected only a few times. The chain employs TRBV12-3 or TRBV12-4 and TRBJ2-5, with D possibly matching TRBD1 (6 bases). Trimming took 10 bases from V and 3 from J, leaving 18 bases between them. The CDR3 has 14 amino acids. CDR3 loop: CATANETGEETQYF. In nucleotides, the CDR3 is TGTGCCACCGCCAATGAGACAGGTGAAGAGACCCAGTACTTC.

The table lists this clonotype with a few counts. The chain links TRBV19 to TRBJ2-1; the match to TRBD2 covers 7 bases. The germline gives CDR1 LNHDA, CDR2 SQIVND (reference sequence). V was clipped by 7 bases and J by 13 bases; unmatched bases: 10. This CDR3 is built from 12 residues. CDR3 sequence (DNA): TGTGCCAGTATGGGAGGGAGGCCTCCCCAGTTCTTC. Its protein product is CASMGGRPPQFF.